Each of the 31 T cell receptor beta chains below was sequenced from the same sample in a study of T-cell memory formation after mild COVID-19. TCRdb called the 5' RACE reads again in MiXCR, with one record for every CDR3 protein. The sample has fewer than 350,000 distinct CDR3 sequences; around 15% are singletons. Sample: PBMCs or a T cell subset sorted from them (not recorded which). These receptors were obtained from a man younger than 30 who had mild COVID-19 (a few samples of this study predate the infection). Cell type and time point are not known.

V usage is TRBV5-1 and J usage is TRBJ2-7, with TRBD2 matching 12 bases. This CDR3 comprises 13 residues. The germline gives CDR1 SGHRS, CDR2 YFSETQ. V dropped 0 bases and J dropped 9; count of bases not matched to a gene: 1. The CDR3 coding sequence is TGCGCCAGCAGCTTGGGACTAGCGGGGGTGCAGTACTTC. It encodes CASSLGLAGVQYF.

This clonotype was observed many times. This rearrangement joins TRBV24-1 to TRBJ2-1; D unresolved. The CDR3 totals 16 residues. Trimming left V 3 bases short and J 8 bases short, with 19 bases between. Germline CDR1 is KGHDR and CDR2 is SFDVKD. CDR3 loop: CATSDPGTGPHHEQFF. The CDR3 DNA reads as TGTGCCACCAGTGATCCCGGTACGGGCCCACACCATGAGCAGTTCTTC.

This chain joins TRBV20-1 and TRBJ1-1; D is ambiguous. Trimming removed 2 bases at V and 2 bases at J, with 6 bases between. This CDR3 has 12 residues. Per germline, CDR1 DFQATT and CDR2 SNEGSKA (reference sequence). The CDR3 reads CSARPGNTEAFF. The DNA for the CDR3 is TGCAGTGCTAGACCGGGAAACACTGAAGCTTTCTTT.

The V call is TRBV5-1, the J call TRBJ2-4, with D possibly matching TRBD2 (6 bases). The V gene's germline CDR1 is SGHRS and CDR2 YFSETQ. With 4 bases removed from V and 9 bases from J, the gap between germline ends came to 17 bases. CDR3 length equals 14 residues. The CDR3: CASSQDWVGGIQYF. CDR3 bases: TGCGCCAGCAGCCAGGACTGGGTCGGGGGCATTCAGTACTTC.

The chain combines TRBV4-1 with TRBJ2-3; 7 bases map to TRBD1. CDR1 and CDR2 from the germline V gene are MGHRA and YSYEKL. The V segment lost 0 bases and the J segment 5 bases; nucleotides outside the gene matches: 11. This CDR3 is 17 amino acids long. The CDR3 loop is CASSQDLPTGQVDTQYF. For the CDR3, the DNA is TGCGCCAGCAGCCAAGATCTTCCGACAGGGCAGGTAGATACGCAGTATTTT.

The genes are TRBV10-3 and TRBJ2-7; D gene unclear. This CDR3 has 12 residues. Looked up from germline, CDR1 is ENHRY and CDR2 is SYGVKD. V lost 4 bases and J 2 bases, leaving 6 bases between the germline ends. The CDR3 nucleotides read TGTGCCATCAGTGCAGGAACCTACGAGCAGTACTTC. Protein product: CAISAGTYEQYF.

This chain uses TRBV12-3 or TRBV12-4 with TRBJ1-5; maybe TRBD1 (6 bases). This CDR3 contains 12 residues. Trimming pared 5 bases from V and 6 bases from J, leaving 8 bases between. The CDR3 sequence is CASSQGSQPQHF. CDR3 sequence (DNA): TGTGCCAGCAGTCAGGGGAGTCAGCCCCAGCATTTT.

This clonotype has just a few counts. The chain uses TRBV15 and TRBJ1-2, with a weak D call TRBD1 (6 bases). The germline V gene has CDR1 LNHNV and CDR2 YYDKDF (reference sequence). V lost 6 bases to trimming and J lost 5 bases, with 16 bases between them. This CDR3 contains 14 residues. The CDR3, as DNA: TGTGCCACCAGGACGGTGACAGGCAATTATGGCTACACCTTC. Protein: CATRTVTGNYGYTF.

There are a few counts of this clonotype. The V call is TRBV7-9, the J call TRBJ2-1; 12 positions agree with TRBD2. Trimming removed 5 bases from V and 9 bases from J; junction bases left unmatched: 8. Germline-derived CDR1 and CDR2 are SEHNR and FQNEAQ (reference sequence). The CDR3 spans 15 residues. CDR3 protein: CASSVRLAGVTEQFF. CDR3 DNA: TGTGCCAGCAGCGTTAGACTAGCGGGGGTTACTGAGCAGTTCTTC.

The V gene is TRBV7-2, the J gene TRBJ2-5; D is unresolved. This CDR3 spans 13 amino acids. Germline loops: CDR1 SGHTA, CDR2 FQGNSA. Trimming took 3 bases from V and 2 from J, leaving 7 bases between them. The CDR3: CASSFTEQETQYF. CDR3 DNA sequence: TGTGCCAGCAGCTTTACAGAGCAAGAGACCCAGTACTTC.

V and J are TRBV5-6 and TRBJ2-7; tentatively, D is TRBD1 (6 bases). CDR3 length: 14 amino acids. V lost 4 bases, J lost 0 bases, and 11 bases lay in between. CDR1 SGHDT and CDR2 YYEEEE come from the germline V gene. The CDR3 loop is CASSRTAFSYEQYV. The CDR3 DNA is TGTGCCAGCAGCAGGACAGCTTTCTCCTACGAGCAGTACGTC.

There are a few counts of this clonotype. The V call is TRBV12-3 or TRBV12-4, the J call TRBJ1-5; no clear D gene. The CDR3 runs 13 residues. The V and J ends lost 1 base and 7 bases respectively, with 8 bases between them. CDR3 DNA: TGTGCCAGCAGTTTAGTGGCATCCCAGCCCCAGCATTTT. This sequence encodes CASSLVASQPQHF.

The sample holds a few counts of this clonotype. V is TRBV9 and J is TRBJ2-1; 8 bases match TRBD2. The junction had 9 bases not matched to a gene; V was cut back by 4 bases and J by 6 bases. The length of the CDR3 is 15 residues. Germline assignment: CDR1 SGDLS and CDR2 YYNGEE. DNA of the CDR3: TGTGCCAGCAGCCCTCGGAGCGGGAGCCGCAATGAGCAGTTCTTC. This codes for CASSPRSGSRNEQFF.

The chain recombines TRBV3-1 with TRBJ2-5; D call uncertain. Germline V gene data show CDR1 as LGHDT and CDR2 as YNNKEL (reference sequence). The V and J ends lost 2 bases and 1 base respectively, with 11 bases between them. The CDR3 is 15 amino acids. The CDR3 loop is CASSQNSAPQETQYF. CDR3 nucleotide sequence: TGTGCCAGCAGCCAAAATTCAGCCCCCCAAGAGACCCAGTACTTC.

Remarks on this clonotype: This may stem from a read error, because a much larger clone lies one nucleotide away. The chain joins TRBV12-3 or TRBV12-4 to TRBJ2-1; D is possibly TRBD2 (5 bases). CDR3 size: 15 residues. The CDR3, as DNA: TGTGCCAGCAGTTTTGGCGAGGGATACTACAATGAGAAGTTCTTC. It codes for CASSFGEGYYNEKFF.

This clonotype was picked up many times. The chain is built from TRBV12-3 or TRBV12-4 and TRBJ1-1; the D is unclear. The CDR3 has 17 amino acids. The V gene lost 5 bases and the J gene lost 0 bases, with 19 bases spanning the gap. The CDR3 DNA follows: TGTGCCAGCAGTCCGGGGTTTGGCGCAACTTTGAACACTGAAGCTTTCTTT. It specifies CASSPGFGATLNTEAFF.

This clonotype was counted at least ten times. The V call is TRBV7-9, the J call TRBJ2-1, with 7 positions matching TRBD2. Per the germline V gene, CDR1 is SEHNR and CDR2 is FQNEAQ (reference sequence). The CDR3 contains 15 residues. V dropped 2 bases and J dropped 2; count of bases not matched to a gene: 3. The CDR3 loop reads CASSLFAGAYNEQFF. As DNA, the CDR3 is TGTGCCAGCAGCTTATTCGCGGGGGCCTACAATGAGCAGTTCTTC. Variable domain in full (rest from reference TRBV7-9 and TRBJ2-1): DTGVSQNPRHKITKRGQNVTFRCDPISEHNRLYWYRQTLGQGPEFLTYFQNEAQLEKSRLLSDRFSAERPKGSFSTLEIQRTEQGDSAMYLCASSLFAGAYNEQFFGPGTRLTVL.

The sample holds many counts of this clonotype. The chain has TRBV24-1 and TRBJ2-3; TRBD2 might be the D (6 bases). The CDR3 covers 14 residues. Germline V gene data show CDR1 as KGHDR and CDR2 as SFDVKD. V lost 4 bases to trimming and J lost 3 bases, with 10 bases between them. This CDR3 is CATSDPAGTDTQYF. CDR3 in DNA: TGTGCCACCAGTGACCCGGCGGGAACAGATACGCAGTATTTT.

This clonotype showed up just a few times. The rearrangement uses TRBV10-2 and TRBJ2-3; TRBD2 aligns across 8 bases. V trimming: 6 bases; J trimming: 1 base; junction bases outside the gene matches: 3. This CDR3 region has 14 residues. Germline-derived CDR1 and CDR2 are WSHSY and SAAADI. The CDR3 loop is CASRNSGGTDTQYF. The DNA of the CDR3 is TGCGCCAGCAGAAATAGCGGGGGCACAGATACGCAGTATTTT.

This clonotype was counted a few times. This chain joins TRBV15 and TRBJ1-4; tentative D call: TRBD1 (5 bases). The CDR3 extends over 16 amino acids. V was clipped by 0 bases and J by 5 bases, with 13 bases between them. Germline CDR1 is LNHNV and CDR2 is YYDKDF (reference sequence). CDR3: CATSRDWQGPNEKLFF. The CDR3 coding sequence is TGTGCCACCAGCAGAGATTGGCAGGGCCCCAATGAAAAACTGTTTTTT.

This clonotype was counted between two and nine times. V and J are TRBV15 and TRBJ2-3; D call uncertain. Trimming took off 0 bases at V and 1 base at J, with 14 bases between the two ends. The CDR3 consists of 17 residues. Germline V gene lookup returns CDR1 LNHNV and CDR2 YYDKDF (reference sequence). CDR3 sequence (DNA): TGTGCCACCAGCAGAGATCTTGGGGTGATTGGCACAGATACGCAGTATTTT. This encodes CATSRDLGVIGTDTQYF.

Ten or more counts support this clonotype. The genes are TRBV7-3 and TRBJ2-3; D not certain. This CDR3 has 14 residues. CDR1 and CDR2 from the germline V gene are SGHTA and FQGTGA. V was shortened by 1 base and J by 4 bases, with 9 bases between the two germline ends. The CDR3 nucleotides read TGTGCCAGCAGCTTAAACCCCGTTGCAGATACGCAGTATTTT. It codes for CASSLNPVADTQYF.

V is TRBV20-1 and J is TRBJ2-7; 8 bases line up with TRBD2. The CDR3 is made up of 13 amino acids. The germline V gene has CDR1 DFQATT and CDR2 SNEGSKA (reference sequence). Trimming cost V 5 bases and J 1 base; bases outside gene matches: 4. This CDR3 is CSAGTSKSYEQYV. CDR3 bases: TGCAGTGCTGGGACTAGTAAGTCCTACGAGCAGTACGTC.

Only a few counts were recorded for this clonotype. The CDR3 coding sequence is TGTGCCAGCAACTCGAGACAGGGATCAGGGGAGCTGTTTTTT. Translating gives CASNSRQGSGELFF. The genes are TRBV6-5 and TRBJ2-2; 7 bases map to TRBD1. V was pared by 7 bases and J by 8 bases, with 10 bases of the junction left unmatched. Germline V lookup: CDR1 MNHEY, CDR2 SVGAGI. The CDR3 is 14 residues long.

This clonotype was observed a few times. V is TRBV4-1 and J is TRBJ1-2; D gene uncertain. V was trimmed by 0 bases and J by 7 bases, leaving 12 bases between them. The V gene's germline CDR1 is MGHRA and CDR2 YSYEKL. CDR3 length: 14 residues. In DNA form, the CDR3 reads TGCGCCAGCAGCCAAGATGGGCGTGCCTCTGGCTACACCTTC. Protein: CASSQDGRASGYTF.

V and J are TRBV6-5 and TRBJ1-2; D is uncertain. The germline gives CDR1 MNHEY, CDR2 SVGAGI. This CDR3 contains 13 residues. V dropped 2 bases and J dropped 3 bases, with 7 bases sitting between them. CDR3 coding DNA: TGTGCCAGCAGTTACCGAGAGTACTATGGCTACACCTTC. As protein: CASSYREYYGYTF.

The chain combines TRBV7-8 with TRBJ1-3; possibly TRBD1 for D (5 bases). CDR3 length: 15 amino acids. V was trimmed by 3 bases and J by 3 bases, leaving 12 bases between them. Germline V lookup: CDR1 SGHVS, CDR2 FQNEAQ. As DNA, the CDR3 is TGTGCCAGCAGCTTTACCAGGGTGGTTGGAAACACCATATATTTT. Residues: CASSFTRVVGNTIYF.

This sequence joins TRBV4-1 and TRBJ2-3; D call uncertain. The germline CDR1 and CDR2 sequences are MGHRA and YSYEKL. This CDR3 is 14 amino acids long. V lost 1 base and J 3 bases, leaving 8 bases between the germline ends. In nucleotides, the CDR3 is TGCGCCAGCAGCCAAGGGACCACAACAGATACGCAGTATTTT. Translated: CASSQGTTTDTQYF.

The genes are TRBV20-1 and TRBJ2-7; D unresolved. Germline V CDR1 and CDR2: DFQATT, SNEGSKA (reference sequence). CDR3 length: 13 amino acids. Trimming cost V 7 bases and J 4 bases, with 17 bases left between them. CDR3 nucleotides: TGCAGTGGTAGTTTTCCCCTCTTGTACGAGCAGTACGTC. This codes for CSGSFPLLYEQYV.

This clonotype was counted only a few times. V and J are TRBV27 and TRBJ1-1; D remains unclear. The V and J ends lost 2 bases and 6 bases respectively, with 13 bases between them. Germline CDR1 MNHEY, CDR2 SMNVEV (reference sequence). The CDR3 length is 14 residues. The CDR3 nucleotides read TGTGCCAGCAGTTTACTGGCAGGCGGCCCTGAAGCTTTCTTT. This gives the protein CASSLLAGGPEAFF.

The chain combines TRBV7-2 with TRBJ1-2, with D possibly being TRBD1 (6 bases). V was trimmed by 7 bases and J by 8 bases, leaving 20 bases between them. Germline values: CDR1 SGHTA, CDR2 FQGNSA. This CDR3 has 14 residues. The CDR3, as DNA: TGTGCCAGCACCCCCCAGGGACATGCCCCGGGCTACACCTTC. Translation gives CASTPQGHAPGYTF.